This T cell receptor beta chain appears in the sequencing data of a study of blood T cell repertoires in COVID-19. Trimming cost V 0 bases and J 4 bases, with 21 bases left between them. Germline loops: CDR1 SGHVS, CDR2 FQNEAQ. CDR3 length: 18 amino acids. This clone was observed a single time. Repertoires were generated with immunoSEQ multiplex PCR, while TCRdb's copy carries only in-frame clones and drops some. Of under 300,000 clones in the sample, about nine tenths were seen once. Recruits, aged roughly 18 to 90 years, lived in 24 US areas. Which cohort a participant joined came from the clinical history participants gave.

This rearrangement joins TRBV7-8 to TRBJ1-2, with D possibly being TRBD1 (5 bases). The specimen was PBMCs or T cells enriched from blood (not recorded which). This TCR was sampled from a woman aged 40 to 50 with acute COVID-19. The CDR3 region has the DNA TGTGCCAGCAGCTTAGCGATCAGGGCGACCTTTAAACTCTATGGCTACACCTTC. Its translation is CASSLAIRATFKLYGYTF. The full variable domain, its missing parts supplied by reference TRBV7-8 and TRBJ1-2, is GAGVSQSPRYKVAKRGQDVALRCDPISGHVSLFWYQQALGQGPEFLTYFQNEAQLDKSGLPSDRFFAERPEGSVSTLKIQRTQQEDSAVYLCASSLAIRATFKLYGYTFGSGTRLTVV.